Below, 7 T cell receptor beta chains from the same sample are listed, as sequenced in a study of identical twins. Using its own MiXCR run on the 5' RACE reads, TCRdb lists one record per CDR3 protein. The sample yields about 210,000 distinct CDR3 sequences, around 10% seen once. The source material was memory (CD45RO+) T cells sorted from blood. The receptors originated from a woman between 18 and 29 years old in good health.

The chain carries TRBV15 and TRBJ2-7, with D possibly matching TRBD1 (6 bases). This CDR3 region has 15 residues. The V gene's germline CDR1 is LNHNV and CDR2 YYDKDF (reference sequence). V shed 0 bases and J shed 1 base, with 10 bases lying between them. CDR3 protein: CATSRDLTGSYEQYF. CDR3 nucleotides: TGTGCCACCAGCAGAGATCTAACAGGGTCCTACGAGCAGTACTTC.

The chain uses TRBV20-1 and TRBJ1-2; possible D gene TRBD1, 5 bases. Germline CDR1 DFQATT, CDR2 SNEGSKA (reference sequence). The CDR3 loop spans 16 amino acids. V lost 3 bases, J lost 0 bases, and 17 bases lay in between. The CDR3, as DNA: TGCAGTGCTAGCGGTGCAACGGGGGTGACTAACTATGGCTACACCTTC. This encodes CSASGATGVTNYGYTF.

This clonotype was counted only a few times. The V and J genes are TRBV20-1 and TRBJ1-2; TRBD1 aligns across 7 bases. CDR1 and CDR2 from the germline V gene are DFQATT and SNEGSKA (reference sequence). J lost 7 bases, V lost 3 bases, and 8 bases had no gene match. CDR3 length: 13 residues. The CDR3 bases are TGCAGTGCTAGCGACAGGGATCAAGGTGGCTACACCTTC. This gives the protein CSASDRDQGGYTF.

This sequence joins TRBV5-8 and TRBJ2-7; D is undetermined. Per germline, CDR1 SGHTS and CDR2 YDEGEE. Trimming took off 9 bases at V and 2 bases at J, with 15 bases between the two ends. The CDR3 contains 13 residues. The CDR3 DNA reads TGTGCCATGGGCCCCAGGTTCCCCTACGAGCAGTACTTC. Protein: CAMGPRFPYEQYF.

This clonotype was counted a few times. The CDR3, as DNA: TGTGCCAGCAGCAATGGGGACAGCGTAGATACGCAGTATTTT. Translation gives CASSNGDSVDTQYF. This rearrangement joins TRBV21-1 to TRBJ2-3; no check of the table's D call, TRBD1, against the DNA was made. TRBV21-1 is termed a pseudogene. The CDR3 consists of 14 residues.

J is TRBJ2-4 and V is TRBV27, with TRBD2 matching over 7 bases. With 4 bases clipped from V and 3 bases from J, the junction kept 3 bases outside the gene matches. Germline V gene data show CDR1 as MNHEY and CDR2 as SMNVEV (reference sequence). The CDR3 totals 14 residues. The CDR3 region is CASSSLAVKNIQYF. As DNA, the CDR3 is TGTGCCAGCAGTTCGCTAGCGGTCAAAAACATTCAGTACTTC.

CDR3 DNA: TGTGCCAGCAGCTTAGAAGTCGGGGTATCATGGACCCAGTACTTC. It encodes CASSLEVGVSWTQYF. The V gene is TRBV7-2, the J gene TRBJ2-5; D may be TRBD2 (5 bases). This CDR3 region has 15 residues. The V end was cut by 1 base, the J end by 7 bases, with 16 bases between. Germline-derived CDR1 and CDR2 are SGHTA and FQGNSA.